This T cell receptor beta chain is drawn from a study of fetal regulatory T cell absence and autoimmunity. Only in-frame clones appear in the TCRdb table, and some are missing; sequencing was by immunoSEQ multiplex PCR. Of 95,000 to 100,000 clones in the sample, about 78% were seen once. The CDR3 is made up of 16 amino acids. Per the germline V gene, CDR1 is MNHEY and CDR2 is SMNVEV (reference sequence). Trimming cost V 8 bases and J 4 bases, with 21 bases left between them. The source is a male donor with IPEX syndrome. The chain uses TRBV27 and TRBJ2-1; D is possibly TRBD1 (6 bases). The specimen was pancreas tissue. The CDR3 protein is CASLEGGKFRYNEQFF. In DNA form, the CDR3 reads TGTGCCAGCCTTGAAGGGGGTAAATTTCGGTACAATGAGCAGTTCTTC.